Following are 32 T cell receptor beta chains from one sample sequenced in a study of OX40 agonist ivuxolimab in advanced cancers. Some clones are missing from TCRdb's copy, which holds only in-frame ones; the method was immunoSEQ multiplex PCR. The sample has around 65,000 clones, 90% seen once. The sequencing here drew on CD4+ or CD8+ T cells sorted from blood, taken in a trial of the OX40 agonist ivuxolimab. The receptors shown here come from an adult with an advanced solid tumor such as melanoma, head and neck, liver or kidney cancer.

The rearrangement uses TRBV5-1 and TRBJ1-1; D may be TRBD1 (6 bases). CDR3 size: 13 residues. CDR1 is SGHRS, CDR2 YFSETQ, per germline. Trimming stripped 3 bases from V and 6 bases from J, with 12 bases between. The CDR3 spells CASSYREGAEAFF. CDR3 sequence (DNA): TGCGCCAGCAGCTACAGGGAGGGGGCTGAAGCTTTCTTT.

The chain recombines TRBV5-1 with TRBJ2-7; 9 nucleotides align to TRBD1. The germline gives CDR1 SGHRS, CDR2 YFSETQ. The CDR3 loop spans 15 amino acids. Losses at the gene ends were 3 bases for V and 3 bases for J; bases not matched to a gene: 7. DNA of the CDR3: TGCGCCAGCAGCTCCCCTGGACAGGGGATCTACGAGCAGTACTTC. The encoded protein is CASSSPGQGIYEQYF.

The rearrangement joins TRBV4-3 to TRBJ2-2; D possibly matches TRBD1 or TRBD2 (5 bases each). The germline V gene has CDR1 LGHNA and CDR2 YSLEER. The ends were cut back, 1 base at V and 7 bases at J, with 19 bases in the middle. CDR3 length equals 17 residues. Here the CDR3 DNA reads TGCGCCAGCAGCCAAGGAAATCTATTGGGGGTCCTCGGGGAGCTGTTTTTT. It translates to CASSQGNLLGVLGELFF.

This chain links TRBV7-8 with TRBJ2-1; possibly TRBD1 or TRBD2 for D (5 bases each). The CDR3 spans 14 residues. CDR1 and CDR2 (germline): SGHVS, FQNEAQ. Trimming removed 3 bases from V and 3 bases from J, with 9 bases in between. CDR3 sequence: CASSFWGNYNEQFF. The CDR3 region has the DNA TGTGCCAGCAGCTTTTGGGGGAACTACAATGAGCAGTTCTTC. The full variable domain, completed using reference TRBV7-8 and TRBJ2-1, is GAGVSQSPRYKVAKRGQDVALRCDPISGHVSLFWYQQALGQGPEFLTYFQNEAQLDKSGLPSDRFFAERPEGSVSTLKIQRTQQEDSAVYLCASSFWGNYNEQFFGPGTRLTVL.

This clone has just one count. This chain connects TRBV6-1 to TRBJ2-2; TRBD2 matches at 7 bases. Germline values: CDR1 MNHNS, CDR2 SASEGT. The length of the CDR3 is 15 residues. Trimming removed 5 bases from V and 7 bases from J; junction bases left unmatched: 10. DNA of the CDR3: TGTGCCAGCAGTTTCCCCGTGGGGGGGAACGGGGAGCTGTTTTTT. Translated: CASSFPVGGNGELFF.

This clone came up a few times. The chain links TRBV6-1 to TRBJ2-7; D remains unclear. The CDR3 spans 14 residues. Trimming removed 4 bases from V and 2 bases from J, with 12 bases in between. Germline V gene lookup returns CDR1 MNHNS and CDR2 SASEGT. The CDR3 DNA sequence: TGTGCCAGCAGTGTCTCAGGACGGCCCTACGAGCAGTACTTC. It encodes CASSVSGRPYEQYF.

The chain is built from TRBV14 and TRBJ2-2; 7 bases map to TRBD2. Germline CDR1 is SGHDN and CDR2 is FVKESK. V shed 1 base and J 7 bases; nucleotides not matched to a gene: 6. The CDR3 runs 15 residues. In DNA form, the CDR3 reads TGTGCCAGCAGCCAAGTGGGAGGGCCGATCGGGGAGCTGTTTTTT. Translated: CASSQVGGPIGELFF.

To note about this clone: The conserved phenylalanine or tryptophan normally closing the CDR3 is absent here, so this likely arose from a read error. The DNA is left out, because the CDR3 cannot be placed on it with certainty; the CDR3 is given as TCRdb lists it. The V and J genes are TRBV7-9 and TRBJ2-7; TRBD2, as called in the table, went unchecked against the DNA. Looked up from germline, CDR1 is SEHNR and CDR2 is FQNEAQ (reference sequence). The CDR3 is 12 residues long, counting both termini. The CDR3 loop is CASSAGTSGVVL.

J is TRBJ1-3 and V is TRBV19; no definite D call. The V gene's germline CDR1 is LNHDA and CDR2 SQIVND (reference sequence). V was pared by 6 bases and J by 0 bases, with 12 bases between. The CDR3 contains 15 residues. CDR3 bases: TGTGCCAGTAGGGGTTTGGCCCACTCTGGAAACACCATATATTTT. Translated, it gives CASRGLAHSGNTIYF.

This chain joins TRBV5-1 and TRBJ1-3; D perhaps matches TRBD1 (5 bases). The CDR3 sequence is 14 residues long. Trimming pared 4 bases from V and 4 bases from J, leaving 12 bases between. CDR1 and CDR2 (germline): SGHRS, YFSETQ. In nucleotides, the CDR3 is TGCGCCAGCAGCGGAGGGGCGTTAGGAAACACCATATATTTT. It encodes CASSGGALGNTIYF.

The rearrangement uses TRBV6-5 and TRBJ2-7, with 8 bases aligning to TRBD1. Germline CDR1 is MNHEY and CDR2 is SVGAGI. Unmatched junction bases numbered 8, after V lost 6 bases and J lost 4 bases. The CDR3 contains 14 residues. CDR3: CASSLRDRIYEQYF. In DNA form, the CDR3 reads TGTGCCAGCAGCCTCCGGGACAGGATATACGAGCAGTACTTC.

This clone has just one count. The chain links TRBV5-1 to TRBJ2-1, with 10 bases matching TRBD2. With 4 bases clipped from V and 4 bases from J, the junction kept 2 bases outside the gene matches. Germline loops: CDR1 SGHRS, CDR2 YFSETQ. The length of the CDR3 is 14 residues. CDR3 protein: CASSRTSGYNEQFF. CDR3 in DNA: TGCGCCAGCAGCCGGACTAGCGGATACAATGAGCAGTTCTTC.

The chain couples TRBV6-5 to TRBJ2-7, with D possibly TRBD2 on 6 matching bases. Germline V gene sequence: CDR1 MNHEY, CDR2 SVGAGI. Trimming pared 3 bases from V and 7 bases from J, leaving 19 bases between. This CDR3 spans 15 amino acids. The CDR3 protein is CASSYFLGLAAEQYF. CDR3 bases: TGTGCCAGCAGTTATTTTTTGGGACTCGCCGCGGAGCAGTACTTC.

The V gene is TRBV11-2, the J gene TRBJ1-5; a possible D gene is TRBD1 (5 bases). The CDR3 runs 14 residues. V lost 0 bases and J lost 4, with 7 bases in between. Germline CDR1 SGHAT, CDR2 FQNNGV. The CDR3 DNA sequence: TGTGCCAGCAGCTTAGATGGGGGGAATCAGCCCCAGCATTTT. Translated: CASSLDGGNQPQHF.

This chain links TRBV20-1 with TRBJ2-3; 7 positions match TRBD2. Germline V gene lookup returns CDR1 DFQATT and CDR2 SNEGSKA (reference sequence). The CDR3 spans 11 residues. The ends lost 7 bases at V and 10 bases at J; junction bases unmatched: 8. The CDR3 loop reads CSVPRELPQYF. CDR3 nucleotides: TGCAGTGTACCGCGGGAGCTTCCGCAGTATTTT.

The chain has TRBV27 and TRBJ2-1; D gene uncertain. This CDR3 is built from 13 residues. The germline gives CDR1 MNHEY, CDR2 SMNVEV (reference sequence). Trimming took 3 bases from V and 5 from J, leaving 8 bases between them. The CDR3 loop reads CASSFGRNNEQFF. Written as DNA, the CDR3 is TGTGCCAGCAGTTTCGGACGGAACAATGAGCAGTTCTTC.

The CDR3 protein is CASSLATGHYGYTF. The CDR3 DNA sequence: TGTGCCAGCAGCTTAGCGACAGGCCACTATGGCTACACCTTC. The genes are TRBV7-9 and TRBJ1-2; maybe TRBD1 (6 bases). The germline V gene encodes CDR1 SEHNR and CDR2 FQNEAQ (reference sequence). With 0 bases removed from V and 3 bases from J, the gap between germline ends came to 8 bases. The CDR3 length is 14 residues.

The chain has TRBV28 and TRBJ2-3, with D perhaps matching TRBD1 (6 bases). V lost 5 bases and J 2 bases, leaving 14 bases between the germline ends. This CDR3 is 15 amino acids long. Germline CDR1 MDHEN, CDR2 SYDVKM. CDR3 sequence reads: CASSNQGTTTDTQYF. The CDR3 region has the DNA TGTGCCAGCAGTAATCAAGGGACAACCACAGATACGCAGTATTTT.

The V gene is TRBV7-8, the J gene TRBJ2-5; 10 bases fit TRBD2. The CDR3 has 13 residues. V was pared by 5 bases and J by 5 bases, with 2 bases of the junction left unmatched. CDR1 and CDR2 (germline): SGHVS, FQNEAQ. In nucleotides, the CDR3 is TGTGCCAGCAGCAATAGCGGGGGGGAGACCCAGTACTTC. It yields the protein CASSNSGGETQYF. The variable domain in full, with the rest retrieved from reference TRBV7-8 and TRBJ2-5, is GAGVSQSPRYKVAKRGQDVALRCDPISGHVSLFWYQQALGQGPEFLTYFQNEAQLDKSGLPSDRFFAERPEGSVSTLKIQRTQQEDSAVYLCASSNSGGETQYFGPGTRLLVL.

CDR3 in amino acids: CASSYDPNQHNEQFF. As DNA, the CDR3 is TGTGCCAGCAGTTACGACCCAAACCAACACAATGAGCAGTTCTTC. This sequence joins TRBV6-5 and TRBJ2-1; D is ambiguous. The ends were cut back, 2 bases at V and 5 bases at J, with 13 bases in the middle. CDR1 and CDR2 from the germline V gene are MNHEY and SVGAGI. The length of the CDR3 is 15 residues.

This chain uses TRBV13 with TRBJ2-1, with 8 nucleotides matching TRBD2. V was clipped by 3 bases and J by 9 bases; unmatched bases: 10. Germline V gene lookup returns CDR1 PRHDT and CDR2 FYEKMQ (reference sequence). CDR3 length: 15 residues. Here the CDR3 DNA reads TGTGCCAGCAGCTTCCGGAGCGGGAGTGTCGGTGAGCAGTTCTTC. Translating it yields CASSFRSGSVGEQFF.

The V and J genes are TRBV14 and TRBJ2-1; 11 bases match TRBD2. V shed 3 bases and J 3 bases; nucleotides not matched to a gene: 13. Germline V gene sequence: CDR1 SGHDN, CDR2 FVKESK. This CDR3 spans 19 amino acids. As DNA, the CDR3 is TGTGCCAGCAGCCAGACTATTAGCGGGAGGGCCATGATCTACAATGAGCAGTTCTTC. It encodes CASSQTISGRAMIYNEQFF.

CDR3 loop: CASSSGWTNTGELFF. Here the CDR3 DNA reads TGTGCCAGCAGCTCGGGTTGGACGAACACCGGGGAGCTGTTTTTT. This sequence joins TRBV5-4 and TRBJ2-2; no clear D gene. Germline V lookup: CDR1 SGHNT, CDR2 YYREEE (reference sequence). CDR3 length: 15 amino acids. V shed 3 bases and J shed 0 bases, with 9 bases lying between them.

The chain couples TRBV4-3 to TRBJ2-5; D remains unclear. V was trimmed by 0 bases and J by 3 bases, leaving 11 bases between them. Per the germline V gene, CDR1 is LGHNA and CDR2 is YSLEER. This CDR3 comprises 15 residues. The CDR3 sequence: CASSQEGRREETQYF. CDR3 DNA: TGCGCCAGCAGCCAAGAGGGCCGTCGAGAAGAGACCCAGTACTTC.

The chain has TRBV7-2 and TRBJ2-5; 9 nucleotides line up with TRBD2. The trim removed 1 base at V and 5 bases at J, leaving 11 bases unmatched. The CDR3 runs 17 residues. Per germline, CDR1 SGHTA and CDR2 FQGNSA. The CDR3 is CASSLGLSGRGRETQYF. The CDR3 bases are TGTGCCAGCAGCTTAGGGCTTAGCGGGAGAGGGCGGGAGACCCAGTACTTC.

This rearrangement joins TRBV5-6 to TRBJ2-1; TRBD2 matches 8 bases. The trim removed 0 bases at V and 0 bases at J, leaving 8 bases unmatched. Germline loops: CDR1 SGHDT, CDR2 YYEEEE. The CDR3 has 18 residues. CDR3 sequence (DNA): TGTGCCAGCAGCTTGGTCGAGCGGGAGAGCTACTCCTACAATGAGCAGTTCTTC. This encodes CASSLVERESYSYNEQFF.

The chain combines TRBV7-9 with TRBJ2-1; 10 nucleotides match TRBD2. The germline CDR1 and CDR2 sequences are SEHNR and FQNEAQ (reference sequence). V lost 6 bases to trimming and J lost 1 base; unmatched junction nucleotides: 9. There are 17 residues in the CDR3. The CDR3 spells CASRSRPGLASYNEQFF. DNA for the CDR3: TGTGCCAGCAGGTCGAGACCGGGACTAGCGTCCTACAATGAGCAGTTCTTC.

This chain connects TRBV18 to TRBJ2-2; D call uncertain. CDR3 length: 14 residues. Germline values: CDR1 KGHSH, CDR2 LQKENI. Trimming pared 3 bases from V and 2 bases from J, leaving 7 bases between. The CDR3 sequence: CASSPRLNTGELFF. CDR3 in DNA: TGTGCCAGCTCACCGAGGCTTAACACCGGGGAGCTGTTTTTT.

The chain uses TRBV2 and TRBJ2-6; 11 bases map to TRBD1. CDR3 length equals 16 residues. Germline CDR1 and CDR2: SNHLY and FYNNEI. V gave up 11 bases and J gave up 3 bases; unmatched junction bases: 9. CDR3 amino acids: CAGSGTGGFGANVLTF. DNA of the CDR3: TGTGCCGGCTCCGGGACAGGGGGTTTTGGGGCCAACGTCCTGACTTTC.

The chain links TRBV28 to TRBJ2-7; D perhaps matches TRBD1 (6 bases). The CDR3 is 13 amino acids. The ends were cut back, 7 bases at V and 0 bases at J, with 10 bases in the middle. CDR1 and CDR2 (germline): MDHEN, SYDVKM. The CDR3 here is CASTRTASYEQYF. Here the CDR3 DNA reads TGTGCCAGCACCCGGACAGCCTCCTACGAGCAGTACTTC.

This clone was detected only once. This sequence joins TRBV5-5 and TRBJ2-7; TRBD2 might be the D (6 bases). V lost 0 bases and J 12 bases, leaving 16 bases between the germline ends. The CDR3 sequence is 13 residues long. The germline CDR1 and CDR2 sequences are SGHKS and YYEKEE (reference sequence). Here the CDR3 reads CASSLVLARDRYF. The CDR3 DNA reads TGTGCCAGCAGCTTGGTACTAGCAAGGGATCGGTACTTC.

This clone was counted a single time. The rearrangement joins TRBV28 to TRBJ2-7; TRBD2 aligns across 9 bases. This CDR3 is built from 15 residues. J gave up 2 bases and V 6 bases, and 8 bases lay outside the gene matches. The germline CDR1 and CDR2 sequences are MDHEN and SYDVKM. Written as DNA, the CDR3 is TGTGCCAGCAGCCCCTTCGCGGGAGGGCCCTACGAGCAGTACTTC. This translates into CASSPFAGGPYEQYF.